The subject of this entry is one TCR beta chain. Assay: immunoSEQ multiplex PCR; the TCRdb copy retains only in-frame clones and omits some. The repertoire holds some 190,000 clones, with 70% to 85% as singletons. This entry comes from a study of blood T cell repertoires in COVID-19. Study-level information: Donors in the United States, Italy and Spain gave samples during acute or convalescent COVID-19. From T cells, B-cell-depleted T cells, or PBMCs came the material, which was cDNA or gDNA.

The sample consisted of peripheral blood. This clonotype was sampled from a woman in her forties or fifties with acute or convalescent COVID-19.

The chain's CDR3 is CAWSVWDRALYEQYF. The CDR3 DNA sequence: TGTGCCTGGAGTGTGTGGGACAGGGCCCTTTACGAGCAGTACTTC. The chain is built from TRBV30 and TRBJ2-7; 9 bases are a match to TRBD1. Germline-derived CDR1 and CDR2 are GTSNPN and SVGIG (reference sequence). V gave up 0 bases and J gave up 4 bases; unmatched junction bases: 7. This CDR3 spans 15 amino acids.